The 15 T cell receptor beta chains below were found in one sample sequenced in a study of regulatory T cells in long-lasting Graves disease. Time point specified: persistent/refractory GD, antithyroid drugs over 5 years with positive TRAb. There was RNA extracted from PBMCs, and the TCR library was made from it. iRepertoire HTBI primers and Arm-PCR of CDR3 regions built TCR beta libraries. TCRdb independently ran MiXCR on the multiplex PCR reads; one entry per CDR3 protein. The sample records about 470,000 distinct CDR3 sequences, 20% to 25% being singletons. Sequenced material: peripheral blood mononuclear cells (PBMCs), taken when the disease was refractory, from a patient treated with antithyroid drugs. Receptor source: a female donor with Graves disease.

The chain recombines TRBV5-6 with TRBJ1-1, with 9 bases fitting TRBD1. The V gene end was trimmed by 4 bases and the J gene end by 2 bases; junction bases not matched to a gene: 9. This CDR3 comprises 16 residues. The germline gives CDR1 SGHDT, CDR2 YYEEEE. In DNA form, the CDR3 reads TGTGCCAGCAGCGGAACAGGGGGCGCAGGAAACACTGAAGCTTTCTTT. Protein product: CASSGTGGAGNTEAFF. The full variable domain, its missing parts supplied by reference TRBV5-6 and TRBJ1-1, is DAGVTQSPTHLIKTRGQQVTLRCSPKSGHDTVSWYQQALGQGPQFIFQYYEEEERQRGNFPDRFSGHQFPNYSSELNVNALLLGDSALYLCASSGTGGAGNTEAFFGQGTRLTVV.

The J gene is TRBJ1-6, the V gene TRBV4-1; D unclear. The germline CDR1 and CDR2 sequences are MGHRA and YSYEKL. The CDR3 covers 16 residues. Trimming left V 2 bases short and J 12 bases short, with 20 bases between. This CDR3 reads CASSQSFVGLKGPLHF. CDR3 sequence (DNA): TGCGCCAGCAGCCAATCCTTTGTCGGACTGAAAGGACCCCTCCACTTT.

This chain links TRBV5-1 with TRBJ1-1, with TRBD1 matching over 9 bases. Germline CDR1 SGHRS, CDR2 YFSETQ. The length of the CDR3 is 14 residues. The ends lost 4 bases at V and 6 bases at J; junction bases unmatched: 7. DNA of the CDR3: TGCGCCAGCAGCCAGACAGGGGGAACGGCTGAAGCTTTCTTT. Its protein product is CASSQTGGTAEAFF.

This clonotype came up a few times. The gene calls are TRBV4-1 and TRBJ1-5, with 7 bases that match TRBD1. CDR1 is MGHRA, CDR2 YSYEKL, per germline. This CDR3 contains 14 residues. J gave up 6 bases and V 4 bases, and 6 bases lay outside the gene matches. CDR3 sequence reads: CASSLYPGGQPQHF. In DNA form, the CDR3 reads TGCGCCAGCAGCCTATACCCAGGGGGTCAGCCCCAGCATTTT.

This sequence joins TRBV7-2 and TRBJ2-7; TRBD2 might be the D (7 bases). CDR3 length equals 14 residues. In germline, CDR1 is SGHTA, CDR2 FQGNSA. Trimming took 2 bases from V and 5 from J, leaving 13 bases between them. The CDR3 here is CASSLSGGLHEQYF. The CDR3 nucleotides read TGTGCCAGCAGCTTATCCGGGGGGCTCCACGAGCAGTACTTC. The full variable domain, its missing parts supplied by reference TRBV7-2 and TRBJ2-7, is GAGVSQSPSNKVTEKGKDVELRCDPISGHTALYWYRQSLGQGLEFLIYFQGNSAPDKSGLPSDRFSAERTGGSVSTLTIQRTQQEDSAVYLCASSLSGGLHEQYFGPGTRLTVT.

The rearrangement links TRBV4-2 to TRBJ2-7; D gene uncertain. Germline V gene data show CDR1 as LGHNA and CDR2 as YNFKEQ. V lost 4 bases and J lost 4, with 14 bases in between. The CDR3 contains 14 residues. The CDR3 region has the DNA TGTGCCAGCAGCCTGAGACTGGAAAAGTACGAGCAGTACTTC. This encodes CASSLRLEKYEQYF.

The table lists this clonotype with a few counts. The chain combines TRBV9 with TRBJ2-5; 8 bases fit TRBD2. Germline V gives CDR1 SGDLS, CDR2 YYNGEE. V lost 4 bases to trimming and J lost 5 bases; unmatched junction nucleotides: 10. The CDR3 is 15 amino acids. CDR3 protein: CASSIMGGLGETQYF. The CDR3 DNA reads as TGTGCCAGCAGCATCATGGGGGGACTAGGGGAGACCCAGTACTTC.

A remark on this clonotype: Relative to the germline gene, one junction end is altered; a read error may explain this. This chain joins TRBV5-4 and TRBJ1-6; 7 bases are shared with TRBD1. CDR3 size: 16 residues. The germline V gene encodes CDR1 SGHNT and CDR2 YYREEE (reference sequence). CDR3 coding DNA: TGTGCCAGCAGCCCCCGACAGGGCAGCTATAATCCACCCCTCCACTTT. Encoded protein: CASSPRQGSYNPPLHF.

This clonotype was observed many times. V is TRBV6-1 and J is TRBJ2-7; 7 nucleotides agree with TRBD2. In germline, CDR1 is MNHNS, CDR2 SASEGT. The CDR3 sequence is 11 residues long. V trimming: 8 bases; J trimming: 3 bases; junction bases outside the gene matches: 1. This CDR3 is CASWGGYEQYF. CDR3 DNA: TGTGCCAGCTGGGGGGGCTACGAGCAGTACTTC.

The rearrangement links TRBV6-2 or TRBV6-3 to TRBJ2-1, with 9 positions matching TRBD1. This CDR3 is 15 amino acids long. Germline CDR1 MNHEY, CDR2 SVGEGT. V lost 0 bases, J lost 7 bases, and 4 bases stayed unmatched. CDR3 DNA sequence: TGTGCCAGCAGTTACTCACAGGGGGCAGGTAATGAGCAGTTCTTC. Its protein product is CASSYSQGAGNEQFF.

The chain links TRBV5-1 to TRBJ1-4; D is unclear. CDR1 is SGHRS, CDR2 YFSETQ, per germline. The ends were cut back, 1 base at V and 4 bases at J, with 5 bases in the middle. The CDR3 consists of 13 residues. The CDR3 sequence: CASSLSFNEKLFF. The DNA of the CDR3 is TGCGCCAGCAGCTTGTCCTTTAATGAAAAACTGTTTTTT.

Ten or more counts support this clonotype. V and J are TRBV12-3 or TRBV12-4 and TRBJ1-2; D may be TRBD1 (5 bases). CDR3 length: 15 residues. V was trimmed by 5 bases and J by 0 bases, leaving 13 bases between them. CDR3 DNA sequence: TGTGCCAGCAGTGTCCCGGGACGGGCTAACTATGGCTACACCTTC. Translating it yields CASSVPGRANYGYTF.

This clonotype was recorded a few times. This chain connects TRBV29-1 to TRBJ1-1; D is possibly TRBD1 (5 bases). This CDR3 spans 11 amino acids. V was pared by 8 bases and J by 4 bases, with 11 bases between. The V gene's germline CDR1 is SQVTM and CDR2 ANQGSEA. The CDR3 nucleotides are TGCAGCCTGGGGGGGACCACTGAAGCTTTCTTT. Translated, it gives CSLGGTTEAFF.

As regards this clonotype: A far larger clone is one base from this, pointing to a likely read error. The chain uses TRBV28 and TRBJ2-5; D not certain. The CDR3 totals 16 residues. Germline V gene lookup returns CDR1 MDHEN and CDR2 SYDVKM. CDR3 in DNA: TGTGCCAGCAGCTTAGAACATAGCATAAGACCAGAGGCCCAGTACTTC. It translates to CASSLEHSIRPEAQYF.

The sample holds many counts of this clonotype. V usage is TRBV5-1 and J usage is TRBJ2-2; tentatively, D is TRBD1 (5 bases). The germline gives CDR1 SGHRS, CDR2 YFSETQ. V was shortened by 4 bases and J by 1 base, with 11 bases between the two germline ends. The CDR3 loop spans 15 amino acids. DNA of the CDR3: TGCGCCAGCAGCATCGGACAATGGAACACCGGGGAGCTGTTTTTT. It codes for CASSIGQWNTGELFF.